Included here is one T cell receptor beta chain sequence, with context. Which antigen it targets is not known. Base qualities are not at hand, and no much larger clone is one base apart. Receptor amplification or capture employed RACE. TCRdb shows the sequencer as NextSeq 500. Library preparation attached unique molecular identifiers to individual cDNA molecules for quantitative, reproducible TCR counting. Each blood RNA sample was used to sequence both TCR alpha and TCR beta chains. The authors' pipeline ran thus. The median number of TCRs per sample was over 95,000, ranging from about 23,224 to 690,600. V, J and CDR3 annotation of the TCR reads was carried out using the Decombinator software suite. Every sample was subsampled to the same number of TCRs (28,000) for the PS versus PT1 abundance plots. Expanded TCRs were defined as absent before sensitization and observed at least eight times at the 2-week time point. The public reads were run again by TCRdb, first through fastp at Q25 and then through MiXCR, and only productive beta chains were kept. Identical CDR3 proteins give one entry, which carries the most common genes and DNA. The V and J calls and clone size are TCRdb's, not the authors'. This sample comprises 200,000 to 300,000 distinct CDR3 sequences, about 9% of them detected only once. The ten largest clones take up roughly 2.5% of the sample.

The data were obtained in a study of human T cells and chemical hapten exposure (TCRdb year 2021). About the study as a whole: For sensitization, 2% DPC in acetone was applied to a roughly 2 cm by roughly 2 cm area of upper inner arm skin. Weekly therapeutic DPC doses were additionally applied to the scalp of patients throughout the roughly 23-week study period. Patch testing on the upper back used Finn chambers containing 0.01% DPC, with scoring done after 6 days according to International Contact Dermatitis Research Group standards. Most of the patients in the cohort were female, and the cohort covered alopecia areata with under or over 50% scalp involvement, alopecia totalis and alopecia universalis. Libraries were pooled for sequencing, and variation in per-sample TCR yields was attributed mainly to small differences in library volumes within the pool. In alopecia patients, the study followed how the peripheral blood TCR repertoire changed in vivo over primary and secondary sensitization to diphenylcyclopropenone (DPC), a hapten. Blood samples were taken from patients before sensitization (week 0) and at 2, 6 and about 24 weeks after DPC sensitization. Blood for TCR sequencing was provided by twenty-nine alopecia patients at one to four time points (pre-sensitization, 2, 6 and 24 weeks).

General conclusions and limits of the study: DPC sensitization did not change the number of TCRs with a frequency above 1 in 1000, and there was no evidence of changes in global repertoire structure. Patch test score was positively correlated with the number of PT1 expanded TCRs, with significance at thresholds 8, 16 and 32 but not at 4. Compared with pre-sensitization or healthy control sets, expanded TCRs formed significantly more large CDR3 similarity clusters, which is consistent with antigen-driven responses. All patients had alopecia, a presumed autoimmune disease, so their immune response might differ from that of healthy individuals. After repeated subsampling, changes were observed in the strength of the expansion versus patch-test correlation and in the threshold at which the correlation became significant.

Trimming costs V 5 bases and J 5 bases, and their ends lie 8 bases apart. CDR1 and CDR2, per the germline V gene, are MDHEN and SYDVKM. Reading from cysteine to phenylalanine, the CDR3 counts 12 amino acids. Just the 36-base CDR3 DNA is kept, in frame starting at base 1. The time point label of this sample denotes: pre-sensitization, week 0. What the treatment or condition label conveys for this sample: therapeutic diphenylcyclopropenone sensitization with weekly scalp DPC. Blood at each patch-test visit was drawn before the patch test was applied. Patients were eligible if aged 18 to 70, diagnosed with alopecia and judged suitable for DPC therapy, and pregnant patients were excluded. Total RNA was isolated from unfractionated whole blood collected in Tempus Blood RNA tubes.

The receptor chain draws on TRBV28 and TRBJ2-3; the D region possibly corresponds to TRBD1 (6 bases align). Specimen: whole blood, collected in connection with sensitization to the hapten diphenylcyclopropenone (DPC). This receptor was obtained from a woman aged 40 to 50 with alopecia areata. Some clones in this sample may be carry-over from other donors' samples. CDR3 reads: CASSQGKDTQYF. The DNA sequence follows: TGTGCCAGCAGTCAGGGGAAAGATACGCAGTATTTT.